One and the same sample provided the 4 T cell receptor beta chains below, sequenced in a study of T-cell memory formation after mild COVID-19 (dated by TCRdb to 2020 to 2022). Library prep was done by 5' RACE. The run used an Illumina NovaSeq 6000. Starting from the raw public reads, TCRdb applied fastp trimming at Q25, assembled clones with MiXCR and retained in-frame beta chains. Each entry merges the rows of one CDR3 protein and shows their most common DNA and genes. The sample table records hundreds of thousands of distinct CDR3 sequences; about 20% of these occur just once. Approximately 8.4% of the sample is taken by the ten largest. Specimen: PBMCs or a T cell subset sorted from them (not recorded which). These receptors all stem from an adult woman who had mild COVID-19 (a few samples of this study predate the infection). The sample titles of this study are shuffled in the database, so cell type and time point are left out; the donor was told from shared clones.

In this sample, this clonotype turned up a few times. The V call is TRBV9, the J call TRBJ2-7; weak D call: TRBD2 (6 bases). Germline V lookup: CDR1 SGDLS, CDR2 YYNGEE. The CDR3 is made up of 14 amino acids. The germline V and J ends were trimmed by 3 bases and 2 bases, with 12 bases remaining between them. In nucleotides, the CDR3 is TGTGCCAGCAGCGAGGGGACTGGGGCCTACGAGCAGTACTTC. This sequence encodes CASSEGTGAYEQYF.

This clonotype was seen more than once but under ten times. The chain recombines TRBV5-6 with TRBJ1-1, with D maybe TRBD1 (6 bases). In germline, CDR1 is SGHDT, CDR2 YYEEEE. This CDR3 comprises 14 residues. Trimming pared 4 bases from V and 4 bases from J, leaving 14 bases between. The CDR3 sequence: CASSATGRTTEAFF. The CDR3, as DNA: TGTGCCAGCAGCGCGACAGGACGGACCACTGAAGCTTTCTTT.

This clonotype has a single count. V and J are TRBV6-6 and TRBJ1-2; D is perhaps TRBD1 (5 bases). The CDR3 covers 16 residues. Germline V lookup: CDR1 MNHNY, CDR2 SVGAGI (reference sequence). V dropped 7 bases and J dropped 4 bases, with 22 bases sitting between them. The CDR3 coding sequence is TGTGCCAGCAAGATTACGGGGCCGGCTCCGAGCTATGGCTACACCTTC. This codes for CASKITGPAPSYGYTF.

The chain combines TRBV18 with TRBJ2-7; 9 bases match TRBD2. Germline V gene sequence: CDR1 KGHSH, CDR2 LQKENI. After removal of 5 bases from V and 0 bases from J, the junction contained 8 bases not matched to a gene. The CDR3 covers 16 residues. The CDR3 DNA is TGTGCCAGCTCAGGGACTAGCATCCGCAGCTCCTACGAGCAGTACTTC. It specifies CASSGTSIRSSYEQYF.